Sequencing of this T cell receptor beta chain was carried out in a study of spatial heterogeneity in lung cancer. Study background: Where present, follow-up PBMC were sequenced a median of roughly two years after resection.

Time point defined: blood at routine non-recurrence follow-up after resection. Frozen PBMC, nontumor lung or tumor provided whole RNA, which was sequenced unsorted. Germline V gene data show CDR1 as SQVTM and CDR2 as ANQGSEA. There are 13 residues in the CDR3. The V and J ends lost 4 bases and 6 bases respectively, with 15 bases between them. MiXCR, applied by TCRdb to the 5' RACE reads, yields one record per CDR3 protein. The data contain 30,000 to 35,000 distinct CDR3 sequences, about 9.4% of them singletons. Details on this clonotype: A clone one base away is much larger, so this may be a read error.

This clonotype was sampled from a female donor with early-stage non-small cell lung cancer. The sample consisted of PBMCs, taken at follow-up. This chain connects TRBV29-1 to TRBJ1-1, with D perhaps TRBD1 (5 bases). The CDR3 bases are TGCAGCGTTGGTCGTCCAGGGACCTCTGAAGCTTTCTTT. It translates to CSVGRPGTSEAFF.